The 13 T cell receptor beta chains listed next were all sequenced from one sample in a study of cytomegalovirus exposure and HLA in healthy donors. The primer mix had 60 Vbeta and 13 Jbeta primers. Measured with immunoSEQ multiplex PCR; TCRdb has only the in-frame clones, and not every one. This table has some 100,000 clones, 60% to 85% appearing once. Input material: PBMCs. The source of these receptors is a female donor in good health and CMV-seronegative.

The V and J genes are TRBV6-4 and TRBJ2-3; 7 bases map to TRBD1. CDR1 and CDR2 (germline): MRHNA, SNTAGT. The CDR3 length is 14 residues. V lost 5 bases, J lost 1 base, and 3 bases stayed unmatched. The CDR3, as DNA: TGTGCCAGCAGTACCACAGGGGGCACAGATACGCAGTATTTT. Protein product: CASSTTGGTDTQYF.

This chain connects TRBV7-9 to TRBJ2-5; 10 nucleotides match TRBD1. This CDR3 has 15 amino acids. Germline assignment: CDR1 SEHNR and CDR2 FQNEAQ (reference sequence). V was clipped by 2 bases and J by 4 bases; unmatched bases: 4. The CDR3 sequence is CASSLSRDRGETQYF. CDR3 nucleotide sequence: TGTGCCAGCAGCTTATCTCGGGACAGGGGAGAGACCCAGTACTTC. Complete variable domain (other parts from reference TRBV7-9 and TRBJ2-5): DTGVSQNPRHKITKRGQNVTFRCDPISEHNRLYWYRQTLGQGPEFLTYFQNEAQLEKSRLLSDRFSAERPKGSFSTLEIQRTEQGDSAMYLCASSLSRDRGETQYFGPGTRLLVL.

The chain links TRBV7-9 to TRBJ2-1; D is perhaps TRBD2 (6 bases). The CDR3 is made up of 12 amino acids. In germline, CDR1 is SEHNR, CDR2 FQNEAQ (reference sequence). V gave up 2 bases and J gave up 13 bases, with 12 bases separating them. For the CDR3, the DNA is TGTGCCAGCAGCTTAAGGGCAGGGACTCAGTTCTTC. Its translation: CASSLRAGTQFF.

The V gene is TRBV6-1, the J gene TRBJ1-3, with D tentatively TRBD1 (6 bases). CDR1 is MNHNS and CDR2 is SASEGT in the germline V gene. The CDR3 sequence is 14 residues long. Trimming cost V 7 bases and J 1 base, with 11 bases left between them. The CDR3 loop is CASIQQGSGNTIYF. The CDR3 DNA follows: TGTGCCAGCATTCAACAGGGTTCTGGAAACACCATATATTTT.

V usage is TRBV25-1 and J usage is TRBJ1-2, with TRBD1 matching 9 bases. Trimming at V came to 4 bases and at J to 4 bases, leaving 4 bases not matched to a gene. The CDR3 sequence is 14 residues long. Germline values: CDR1 MGHDK, CDR2 SYGVNS. The CDR3 protein is CASSGGTGFYGYTF. The CDR3 DNA sequence: TGTGCCAGCAGTGGAGGGACAGGGTTCTATGGCTACACCTTC.

V and J are TRBV5-1 and TRBJ2-3, with a tentative D call TRBD1 (5 bases). Germline CDR1 and CDR2: SGHRS and YFSETQ. Trimming left V 0 bases short and J 3 bases short, with 20 bases between. This CDR3 has 18 amino acids. The CDR3 DNA sequence: TGCGCCAGCAGCTTGGAGTTCGGCGGTTACAGGCGTACAGATACGCAGTATTTT. Its protein product is CASSLEFGGYRRTDTQYF.

The chain has TRBV6-1 and TRBJ1-1; D remains ambiguous. Trimming left V 6 bases short and J 1 base short, with 12 bases between. CDR1 MNHNS and CDR2 SASEGT come from the germline V gene. There are 14 residues in the CDR3. The CDR3 bases are TGTGCCAGCAGGGAGCCCGGGGAGAACACTGAAGCTTTCTTT. This codes for CASREPGENTEAFF.

The rearrangement uses TRBV28 and TRBJ1-5; no definite D call. V lost 6 bases and J lost 5, with 8 bases in between. Germline CDR1 reads MDHEN; CDR2 reads SYDVKM. CDR3 length: 12 amino acids. The CDR3 sequence: CASSLGYQPQHF. As DNA, the CDR3 is TGTGCCAGCAGCTTAGGCTATCAGCCCCAGCATTTT.

The chain joins TRBV7-6 to TRBJ2-7, with 7 bases fitting TRBD1. There are 13 residues in the CDR3. With 5 bases clipped from V and 1 base from J, the junction kept 2 bases outside the gene matches. Germline CDR1 and CDR2: SGHVS and FNYEAQ. CDR3 protein: CASSQQGSYEQYF. The CDR3 DNA sequence: TGTGCCAGCAGCCAACAGGGGTCCTACGAGCAGTACTTC.

The chain carries TRBV6-1 and TRBJ2-5, with 7 bases lining up with TRBD1. TRBJ2-7 matches the DNA end more closely, so the J call is doubtful. This CDR3 has 14 residues. Germline V gene sequence: CDR1 MNHNS, CDR2 SASEGT. In nucleotides, the CDR3 is TGTGCCAGCAGCTCGACAGGGAACGCCCACGAGCAGTACTTC. It translates to CASSSTGNAHEQYF.

The chain has TRBV18 and TRBJ2-1, with 8 nucleotides matching TRBD2. CDR1 KGHSH and CDR2 LQKENI come from the germline V gene. Losses at the gene ends were 3 bases for V and 3 bases for J; bases not matched to a gene: 13. This CDR3 contains 18 residues. The DNA of the CDR3 is TGTGCCAGCTCACCGCGGGAGTCCAAGCGGGGGAGCTACAATGAGCAGTTCTTC. Translated, it gives CASSPRESKRGSYNEQFF.

This chain connects TRBV2 to TRBJ2-2; 7 bases fit TRBD1. The junction had 4 bases not matched to a gene; V was cut back by 8 bases and J by 1 base. CDR1 is SNHLY, CDR2 FYNNEI, per germline. This CDR3 spans 14 amino acids. The CDR3 nucleotides read TGTGCCAGCGTCCGGACAGGGAACACCGGGGAGCTGTTTTTT. Its translation is CASVRTGNTGELFF.

The chain carries TRBV15 and TRBJ1-4, with 10 positions matching TRBD1. CDR3 length: 16 amino acids. V shed 0 bases and J 6 bases; nucleotides not matched to a gene: 4. CDR1 and CDR2 from the germline V gene are LNHNV and YYDKDF (reference sequence). The CDR3 reads CATSRDTGTGDEKLFF. CDR3 nucleotide sequence: TGTGCCACCAGCAGAGATACCGGGACAGGGGATGAAAAACTGTTTTTT.